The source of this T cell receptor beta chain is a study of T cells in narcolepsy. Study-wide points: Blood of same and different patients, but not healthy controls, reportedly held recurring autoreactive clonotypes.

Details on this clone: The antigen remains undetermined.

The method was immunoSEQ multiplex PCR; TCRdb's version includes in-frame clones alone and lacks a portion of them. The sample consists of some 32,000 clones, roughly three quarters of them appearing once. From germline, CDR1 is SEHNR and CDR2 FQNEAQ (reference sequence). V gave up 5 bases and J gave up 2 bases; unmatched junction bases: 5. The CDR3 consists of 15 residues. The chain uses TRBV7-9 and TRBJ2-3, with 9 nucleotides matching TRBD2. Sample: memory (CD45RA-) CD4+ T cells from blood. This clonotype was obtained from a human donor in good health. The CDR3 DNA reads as TGTGCCAGCAGCCCCTCTAGCGGGGCCACAGATACGCAGTATTTT. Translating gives CASSPSSGATDTQYF.